These T cell receptor beta chains were read from a single sample in a study of T cell changes during pregnancy in multiple sclerosis. The protocol was immunoSEQ multiplex PCR, while the TCRdb copy is restricted to in-frame clones and leaves out a portion. Of nearly 110,000 clones in the sample, about nine tenths were seen once. Sequenced here: peripheral blood, sampled in the third trimester of pregnancy. The receptor source for this set is a female donor in good health, enrolled as a control in a pregnancy study. Each CDR3 is given with its conserved first and last residue. D genes are given only for firm matches. Not all rows give a size; the values are once, few, many and, for expanded clones, a class.

j_gene,abundance,d_gene,v_gene,CDR3aa,CDR3nt
TRBJ1-1,.,TRBD1,TRBV19,CASSRQGMAEAFF,TGTGCCAGTAGCAGACAGGGGATGGCTGAAGCTTTCTTT
TRBJ2-5,.,.,TRBV19,CASSIGGGGSQETQYF,TGTGCCAGTAGTATAGGGGGCGGGGGCTCCCAAGAGACCCAGTACTTC
TRBJ2-2,.,.,TRBV25-1,CASSERGGAGELFF,TGTGCCAGCAGTGAACGAGGTGGAGCCGGGGAGCTGTTTTTT
TRBJ2-7,.,.,TRBV5-6,CASSLPGWDYEQYF,TGTGCCAGCAGCTTACCGGGATGGGACTACGAGCAGTACTTC
TRBJ2-7,.,TRBD2,TRBV7-6,CASRARGAALYEQYF,TGTGCCAGCAGGGCGCGGGGGGCCGCTTTATACGAGCAGTACTTC
TRBJ2-1,once,TRBD2,TRBV9,CASSVRGGQLFNEQFF,TGTGCCAGCAGCGTACGGGGGGGCCAACTCTTCAATGAGCAGTTCTTC
TRBJ1-5,.,.,TRBV7-9,CASSFFSQPQHF,TGTGCCAGCAGCTTCTTCAGTCAGCCCCAGCATTTT
TRBJ2-2,.,.,TRBV4-3,CASSQLGTAITGELFF,TGCGCCAGCAGCCAATTGGGGACTGCAATCACCGGGGAGCTGTTTTTT
TRBJ2-7,.,TRBD2,TRBV6-5,CASRGLAGTYEQYF,TGTGCCAGCCGAGGACTAGCGGGAACCTACGAGCAGTACTTC
TRBJ1-2,.,.,TRBV5-6,CASSTVDYGYTF,TGTGCCAGCAGCACGGTAGATTATGGCTACACCTTC
TRBJ2-1,.,.,TRBV5-6,CASSLTGYNEQFF,TGTGCCAGCAGCTTGACAGGCTACAATGAGCAGTTCTTC
TRBJ1-1,.,TRBD1,TRBV29-1,CSVESDRGVTEAFF,TGCAGCGTTGAGTCCGACAGGGGTGTAACTGAAGCTTTCTTT
TRBJ1-3,.,.,TRBV30,CAWSVQGNTIYF,TGTGCCTGGAGTGTACAAGGAAACACCATATATTTT
TRBJ2-3,.,.,TRBV6-5,CASSKSEGTDTQYF,TGTGCCAGCAGTAAGAGCGAGGGCACAGATACGCAGTATTTT
TRBJ2-7,.,TRBD2,TRBV4-3,CASSPGTSGAYEQYF,TGCGCCAGCAGCCCTGGGACTAGCGGGGCCTACGAGCAGTACTTC
TRBJ1-1,.,TRBD1,TRBV30,CAWTGQVNTEAFF,TGTGCCTGGACGGGACAGGTGAACACTGAAGCTTTCTTT
TRBJ2-5,.,.,TRBV5-1,CASSRQDSQETQYF,TGCGCCAGCAGCCGTCAGGACAGTCAAGAGACCCAGTACTTC